This T cell receptor beta chain was found in a study of blood T cell repertoires in COVID-19 (dated by TCRdb to 2018 to 2021). With respect to the entire study: Collaborator samples came from the United States, Italy and Spain and covered acute and convalescent phases of COVID-19. The repertoires were released in a freely available public database intended as a resource for research on the immune response to SARS-CoV-2. Where available, HLA class I and class II types were taken from metadata supplied by the sample provider and were not determined by assay-based typing. The prospective study material was composed of cDNA or gDNA derived from T cells, B-cell-depleted T cells, or PBMCs. Nearly every sample came with metadata listing a de-identified subject ID, COVID-19 status, age in years and sex. Samples came from the ongoing ImmuneRACE study (first 160 participants) plus 1,254 subjects from 6 global collaborators. Subjects who had been exposed to COVID-19, were actively infected with it, or had recovered from it provided the deeply sampled blood TCRbeta repertoires that made up the dataset.

The immunoSEQ Assay, a bias-controlled multiplex PCR, was used to amplify TCRbeta CDR3 regions from genomic DNA. As for the original processing: The number of nucleated cells in each sample was estimated by amplification of reference gene primers within the assay. To quantify the absolute abundance of each unique TCRbeta CDR3 rearrangement, sequence reads were collapsed and filtered. Productive Simpson clonality was computed per sample as the square root of Simpson's diversity index over productive rearrangements. The table comes from immuneACCESS by way of TCRdb, which keeps in-frame sequences with V and J called. Part of the clones is missing from these tables; in studies checked, under half for an unresolved V gene and the rest for unknown reasons. For V, J and clone size, that table is used; D and trimming come from the DNA. For this sample the table gives 300,000 to 450,000 clones, of which around 87% were detected only once. The ten largest clonotypes hold 1% of the sample.

Clipping removes 4 bases from V and 5 bases from J, with 12 as the unmatched junction base count. Counted from cysteine to phenylalanine, this CDR3 has 19 amino acids. Only the CDR3 DNA stays, 57 bases, in frame from base 1. The germline V gene (reference sequence) specifies MNHEY as CDR1 and SMNVEV as CDR2. Participants in the prospective study were aged about 18 to 95 years, lived in under 30 United States geographic areas, and enrolled through a virtual design. To assign participants to cohorts, the prospective study relied on clinical history that participants themselves reported in a screening survey and a study questionnaire. For ImmuneRACE Cohort 3, a participant was defined as recovered based on two consecutive negative NP/OP PCR tests, clearance by a healthcare professional, or resolution of symptoms. Each participant in the prospective study had whole blood, serum and a nasopharyngeal or oropharyngeal swab collected by mobile phlebotomists. Additional blood draws and questionnaires over a 2-month period could optionally be provided by prospective study participants. Before DNA extraction, prospective study blood samples were shipped either frozen or at room temperature.

Overall results and qualifications from the work: How much clinical and demographic metadata was included differed by source and by participant, and the metadata was provided uncurated.

This clone was observed a few times. What this receptor recognizes is not known. Base qualities are not provided; no much larger clone lies one nucleotide away. The chain uses TRBV27 and TRBJ2-2, and 14 bases in between align with TRBD2. The origin of this receptor is a man between 18 and 35 years old who had recovered from COVID-19. Sequenced input: PBMCs or T cells enriched from blood (not recorded which). The base sequence is TGTGCCAGCAGTTACCGTGGACTAGCGGGAGGAAGAAAGACCGGGGAGCTGTTTTTT. This is translated as CASSYRGLAGGRKTGELFF.